This T cell receptor (beta chain) comes out of a study of blood T cells in healthy people across ages. A second PCR, run for roughly 7 to 12 cycles, used a sample-barcoded 5' primer plus a J-beta primer mix. TCRdb re-analysed the 5' RACE reads in MiXCR, keeping a single row per CDR3 protein. The repertoire holds hundreds of thousands of distinct CDR3 sequences, with roughly 26% as singletons. Study results and limitations: Naive CD4+ cells and diversity were both higher in long-lived donors than in aged donors.

Of note for this clonotype: Its antigen is not identified.

V lost 4 bases and J lost 7, with 8 bases in between. Germline-derived CDR1 and CDR2 are SNHLY and FYNNEI. The CDR3 spans 13 residues. The clonotype originates from a woman aged 70-85 years in good health. This chain joins TRBV2 and TRBJ1-6; D uncertain. Sequencing was performed on blood. The CDR3 nucleotides read TGTGCCAGCAGTGGAGAATCCAATTCACCCCTCCACTTT. Protein: CASSGESNSPLHF.